These T cell receptor beta chains were read from a single sample in a study of blood T cells in healthy people across ages. TCRdb fed the 5' RACE reads into MiXCR, producing one record per CDR3 protein. The sample consists of some 920,000 distinct CDR3 sequences, roughly half of them appearing once. Sequences were obtained from blood. Every receptor here comes from a woman aged 55-70 years in good health. Both conserved end residues are part of each CDR3. The D gene is left open where the match is weak. For some rows the clone size is stated as once, few or many, or as a class when expanded; others skip it.

J: TRBJ1-6; size: few; V: TRBV27; D: .; DNA: TGTGCCAGCACAGCCGGGCACCTAAGGAGCTCCTATAATTCACCCCTCCACTTT; CDR3: CASTAGHLRSSYNSPLHF
J: TRBJ2-7; size: .; V: TRBV29-1; D: TRBD2; DNA: TGCAGCGTTGACGTTGGCGGGAGAGGCCACGAGCAGTACTTC; CDR3: CSVDVGGRGHEQYF
J: TRBJ2-7; size: few; V: TRBV10-3; D: TRBD2; DNA: TGTGCCATCAGTGACGGGGGAGCGGGACCGACCTCTGGCGAGCAGTACTTC; CDR3: CAISDGGAGPTSGEQYF
J: TRBJ2-1; size: .; V: TRBV12-3/TRBV12-4; D: .; DNA: TGTGCCAGCAGTTTAGCAAGGGAGCAGGGGATGTTCTTC; CDR3: CASSLAREQGMFF
J: TRBJ2-5; size: .; V: TRBV11-3; D: TRBD2; DNA: TGTGCCAGCAGCTTAGGAGCGGGAGGCGTAAGAGAGACCCAGTACTTC; CDR3: CASSLGAGGVRETQYF
J: TRBJ2-7; size: .; V: TRBV10-1; D: TRBD1; DNA: TGCGCCAGCAGTCCTACGAAGGACGGACAGGGCTACGAGCAGTACTTC; CDR3: CASSPTKDGQGYEQYF
J: TRBJ2-1; size: .; V: TRBV10-1; D: .; DNA: TGCGCCAGCAGTGAGGGGGGATTGGGGAATGAGCAGTTCTTC; CDR3: CASSEGGLGNEQFF
J: TRBJ2-7; size: few; V: TRBV27; D: TRBD1; DNA: TGTGCCAGCAGTTTAGCCTTCCGGACAGGCCCCTACGAGCAGTACTTC; CDR3: CASSLAFRTGPYEQYF
J: TRBJ2-2; size: .; V: TRBV11-2; D: TRBD1; DNA: TGTGCCAGCAGATACATCGGACAGGGTTTGAACACCGGGGAGCTGTTTTTT; CDR3: CASRYIGQGLNTGELFF
J: TRBJ2-3; size: .; V: TRBV21-1; D: .; DNA: TGTGCCAGCAGACGATCCGGGACAGGGTTAGATACGCAGTATTTT; CDR3: CASRRSGTGLDTQYF
J: TRBJ2-4; size: .; V: TRBV7-2; D: TRBD2; DNA: TGTGCCAGCAGCTTAGTTAGCGGGACCGCCAAAAACATTCAGTACTTC; CDR3: CASSLVSGTAKNIQYF
J: TRBJ2-7; size: .; V: TRBV3-1; D: .; DNA: TGTGCCAGCAGCCTCAGCGACCGTTACGAGCAGTACTTC; CDR3: CASSLSDRYEQYF
J: TRBJ2-1; size: .; V: TRBV10-1; D: TRBD2; DNA: TGCGCCAGCAGTGAGTCCGAGGGAGGGCCCTACAATGAGCAGTTCTTC; CDR3: CASSESEGGPYNEQFF
J: TRBJ2-7; size: few; V: TRBV27; D: TRBD2; DNA: TGTGCCAGCGGGACTAGCGGGAGGACCTGGCCCGTTTCCTACGAGCAGTACTTC; CDR3: CASGTSGRTWPVSYEQYF
J: TRBJ2-4; size: .; V: TRBV28; D: TRBD2; DNA: TGTGCCAGCATTCCCGGGGCTAGCGGCATCTCCTACGTGCAGTACTTC; CDR3: CASIPGASGISYVQYF
J: TRBJ1-5; size: .; V: TRBV4-1; D: .; DNA: TGCGCCAGCAGCCAAGTAGGTGGGTTAGGTGGCAATCAGCCCCAGCATTTT; CDR3: CASSQVGGLGGNQPQHF
J: TRBJ2-3; size: .; V: TRBV20-1; D: TRBD2; DNA: TGCAGTGCTCTAAGCGGGAGGGGAACAGATACGCAGTATTTT; CDR3: CSALSGRGTDTQYF
J: TRBJ1-4; size: .; V: TRBV6-6; D: .; DNA: TGTGCCAGCAATAGGGCAGGGAATGAAAAACTGTTTTTT; CDR3: CASNRAGNEKLFF
J: TRBJ2-5; size: .; V: TRBV12-3/TRBV12-4; D: TRBD1; DNA: TGTGCCAGCAGGACAGGGGCTATATCGAACAATGAGCAGTACTTC; CDR3: CASRTGAISNNEQYF
J: TRBJ1-4; size: .; V: TRBV28; D: .; DNA: TGTGCCAGCAGTTTATCTTCAGCTAATGAAAAACTGTTTTTT; CDR3: CASSLSSANEKLFF
J: TRBJ2-5; size: .; V: TRBV5-1; D: .; DNA: TGCGCCAGCAGCTTGGCGATTGGAGAGACCCAGTACTTC; CDR3: CASSLAIGETQYF
J: TRBJ2-1; size: .; V: TRBV29-1; D: .; DNA: TGCAGCGTGGGCCCCCAGTCCTACAATGAGCAGTTCTTC; CDR3: CSVGPQSYNEQFF
J: TRBJ2-5; size: few; V: TRBV11-1; D: .; DNA: TGTGCCAGCAGCTTAAGAGGGAAGGTGACCCAGTACTTC; CDR3: CASSLRGKVTQYF
J: TRBJ1-6; size: once; V: TRBV6-1; D: .; DNA: TGTGCCAGCAGTGAAGCGCTGGGGCTCAGCAATTCACCCCTCCACTTT; CDR3: CASSEALGLSNSPLHF
J: TRBJ2-5; size: .; V: TRBV28; D: TRBD1; DNA: TGTGCCAGCAGTTTCGTGCAGACAGGGGGAGGAGAGACCCAGTACTTC; CDR3: CASSFVQTGGGETQYF
J: TRBJ1-4; size: .; V: TRBV12-3/TRBV12-4; D: .; DNA: .; CDR3: CASSFGPGTDWFF
J: TRBJ2-3; size: .; V: TRBV30; D: .; DNA: TGTGCCTGGAGCAAAGGGACCGCCACAGATACGCAGTATTTT; CDR3: CAWSKGTATDTQYF
J: TRBJ2-7; size: .; V: TRBV7-9; D: TRBD1; DNA: TGTGCCAGCAGTCTTGGGGGACAGGGTATCTACGAGCAGTACTTC; CDR3: CASSLGGQGIYEQYF
J: TRBJ2-5; size: many; V: TRBV7-2; D: TRBD2; DNA: TGTGCCAGCAGCCGTAGCGGGAGGGGAGAGACCCAGTACTTC; CDR3: CASSRSGRGETQYF
J: TRBJ1-5; size: .; V: TRBV27; D: .; DNA: TGTGCCAGCAGGTTATCCCGATCGCACCCCCAGCATTTT; CDR3: CASRLSRSHPQHF
J: TRBJ2-7; size: .; V: TRBV28; D: .; DNA: TGTGCCAGCAGTTTAATCGGTGACACCTACGAGCAGTACTTC; CDR3: CASSLIGDTYEQYF
J: TRBJ2-1; size: .; V: TRBV2; D: .; DNA: TGTGCCAGCGGCCTAGTCTTGGCACACAATGAGCAGTTCTTC; CDR3: CASGLVLAHNEQFF
J: TRBJ2-1; size: few; V: TRBV29-1; D: .; DNA: TGCAGCGTTGTGGTGGAGGTTCCCTACAATGAGCAGTTCTTC; CDR3: CSVVVEVPYNEQFF
J: TRBJ1-2; size: few; V: TRBV7-2; D: TRBD1; DNA: TGTGCCAGCAGCCCAGAGACAGGGTTCGGCTATGGCTACACCTTC; CDR3: CASSPETGFGYGYTF
J: TRBJ1-2; size: few; V: TRBV6-5; D: TRBD1; DNA: TGTGCCAGCAGTTTACGGGGACAGAACTATGGCTACACCTTC; CDR3: CASSLRGQNYGYTF
J: TRBJ2-5; size: few; V: TRBV19; D: TRBD2; DNA: TGTGCCAGTAACCGAGCGGGACTAGCGGGAGCAAGGGAGCAGTACTTC; CDR3: CASNRAGLAGAREQYF
J: TRBJ2-7; size: many; V: TRBV29-1; D: TRBD2; DNA: TGCAGCGTTGAAACTAGCGGAGCCTACGAGCAGTACTTC; CDR3: CSVETSGAYEQYF
J: TRBJ2-3; size: few; V: TRBV7-2; D: .; DNA: TGTGCCAGCAGCTCTACAATCGGGGACCTGACAGATACGCAGTATTTT; CDR3: CASSSTIGDLTDTQYF
J: TRBJ1-6; size: .; V: TRBV20-1; D: .; DNA: TGCAGTGCTAGTGGACAGACGGTTGCCTCACCCCTCCACTTT; CDR3: CSASGQTVASPLHF
J: TRBJ2-5; size: .; V: TRBV20-1; D: .; DNA: TGCAGTGCTAGAGATCCACTCCCAGTAAGAGAGACCCAGTACTTC; CDR3: CSARDPLPVRETQYF
J: TRBJ2-3; size: .; V: TRBV5-1; D: .; DNA: TGCGCCAGCACTCAGACAAGAAGCACAGATACGCAGTATTTT; CDR3: CASTQTRSTDTQYF
J: TRBJ1-2; size: few; V: TRBV29-1; D: TRBD1; DNA: TGCAGCGCAACAACAGGGGGCTGGGGCTACACCTTC; CDR3: CSATTGGWGYTF
J: TRBJ2-3; size: .; V: TRBV20-1; D: .; DNA: TGCAGTGCTAGAGCCGGACGAAGTGCAGATACGCAGTATTTT; CDR3: CSARAGRSADTQYF
J: TRBJ2-3; size: few; V: TRBV6-5; D: .; DNA: TGTGCCAGCAGTTACAGGCGGACTAGCACAGATACGCAGTATTTT; CDR3: CASSYRRTSTDTQYF
J: TRBJ2-6; size: .; V: TRBV12-3/TRBV12-4; D: .; DNA: TGTGCCAGCAGCCCCGGGGGTTTTGGGCTCAACGTCCTGACTTTC; CDR3: CASSPGGFGLNVLTF
J: TRBJ1-5; size: .; V: TRBV2; D: .; DNA: TGTGCCAGCAGTGTCGGAAGGCCTAGCAATCAGCCCCAGCATTTT; CDR3: CASSVGRPSNQPQHF
J: TRBJ2-1; size: few; V: TRBV7-2; D: TRBD1; DNA: TGTGCCAGCAGCTTAAAGACAGGGGCGGTTGTGGAGTTCTTC; CDR3: CASSLKTGAVVEFF
J: TRBJ2-1; size: .; V: TRBV2; D: TRBD2; DNA: TGTGCCAGCAGTGAAGATTTCGGGAGGACCTACAATGAGCAGTTCTTC; CDR3: CASSEDFGRTYNEQFF
J: TRBJ1-2; size: few; V: TRBV9; D: .; DNA: TGTGCCAGCAGCGTAGCTGGCCACTATGGCTACACCTTC; CDR3: CASSVAGHYGYTF
J: TRBJ2-5; size: few; V: TRBV12-3/TRBV12-4; D: .; DNA: TGTGCCAGCGGAACGGAGACCCAGTACTTC; CDR3: CASGTETQYF
J: TRBJ2-1; size: .; V: TRBV7-2; D: TRBD2; DNA: TGTGCCAGCAGCAAACAATATCTAAGCGGGATGAGAGGGTCCTACAATGAGCAGTTCTTC; CDR3: CASSKQYLSGMRGSYNEQFF
J: TRBJ1-2; size: .; V: TRBV6-2/TRBV6-3; D: TRBD1; DNA: TGTGCCAGCAGTCGAGGACAGGGTGTGCTCTATGGCTACACCTTC; CDR3: CASSRGQGVLYGYTF
J: TRBJ2-1; size: few; V: TRBV10-3; D: TRBD2; DNA: TGTGCCATCAGTGAGGCGGCGGGAGGACTATACAATGAGCAGTTCTTC; CDR3: CAISEAAGGLYNEQFF
J: TRBJ2-7; size: .; V: TRBV14; D: .; DNA: TGTGCCAGCAGCCAAGATGCCCGATACTCCTACGAGCAGTACTTC; CDR3: CASSQDARYSYEQYF
J: TRBJ2-1; size: few; V: TRBV29-1; D: .; DNA: TGCAGCGTTGTACGGAATGAGCAGTTCTTC; CDR3: CSVVRNEQFF
J: TRBJ2-4; size: few; V: TRBV9; D: TRBD1; DNA: TGTGCCAGCAGCTCAGGACAGGGGGTGAACATTCAGTACTTC; CDR3: CASSSGQGVNIQYF
J: TRBJ2-2; size: .; V: TRBV29-1; D: TRBD1; DNA: TGCAGCGCTTGCCGGGACAGGGACACCGGGGAGCTGTTTTTT; CDR3: CSACRDRDTGELFF
J: TRBJ2-3; size: .; V: TRBV6-5; D: .; DNA: TGTGCCAGCAAACGCACAGATGCGCAGTATTTT; CDR3: CASKRTDAQYF
J: TRBJ1-1; size: .; V: TRBV19; D: .; DNA: TGTGCCAGTACCCAGGGACTTCTGACTGAAGCTTTCTTT; CDR3: CASTQGLLTEAFF